These 24 T cell receptor beta chains came from one sample sequenced in a study of metastatic and nonmetastatic thyroid tumors. TCRdb reanalyzed the PCR reads via MiXCR. The table shows roughly 23,000 clones, with around 19% occurring only once. Before thyroid surgery, none of the patients had received any treatment. Sequenced input: adjacent normal tissue. These TCRs come from a male donor with papillary thyroid cancer or a benign thyroid nodule (not recorded which). Some clones in this sample may be carry-over from other donors' samples.

Relative to its sample, this clone is medium-sized. The V gene is TRBV11-1, the J gene TRBJ2-1; 7 bases are a match to TRBD2. Trimming at V came to 4 bases and at J to 0 bases, leaving 0 bases not matched to a gene. The CDR3 covers 14 residues. The germline gives CDR1 SGHAT, CDR2 FQDESV (reference sequence). This CDR3 reads CASSWTSSYNEQFF. The CDR3 DNA is TGTGCCAGCAGCTGGACTAGCTCCTACAATGAGCAGTTCTTC.

About this clone: The CDR3 carries no conserved terminal phenylalanine or tryptophan, so it likely arises from a read error. The limits of the CDR3 on the DNA are not certain, so only TCRdb's listed CDR3 is given. The genes are TRBV20-1 and TRBJ2-6. Germline CDR1 DFQATT, CDR2 SNEGSKA (reference sequence). A total of 15 residues make up the CDR3, ends included. CDR3 amino acids: CSATDSSSGANVLSI.

Ten or more counts support this clone. The chain links TRBV9 to TRBJ2-3; D is unresolved. Trimming removed 3 bases at V and 4 bases at J, with 12 bases between. This CDR3 is built from 14 residues. Looked up from germline, CDR1 is SGDLS and CDR2 is YYNGEE. Here the CDR3 reads CASSGDHLPDTQYF. Written as DNA, the CDR3 is TGTGCCAGCAGCGGAGATCATTTGCCAGATACGCAGTATTTT.

This clone is termed medium-sized. The V gene is TRBV28, the J gene TRBJ1-2, with D unresolved. This CDR3 is built from 14 residues. Deletions cut 5 bases from V and 2 bases from J, with 12 bases between. Germline V gene data show CDR1 as MDHEN and CDR2 as SYDVKM. This CDR3 is CASSAYEGNYGYTF. The CDR3 nucleotides read TGTGCCAGCAGTGCCTATGAAGGCAACTATGGCTACACCTTC.

This clone has more than one count but fewer than ten. The V call is TRBV12-3 or TRBV12-4, the J call TRBJ2-2, with no clear D. V lost 5 bases and J 5 bases, leaving 12 bases between the germline ends. CDR3 length: 14 amino acids. The CDR3 region has the DNA TGTGCCAGCAGTCTTGTAGGTACGACCGGGGAGCTGTTTTTT. Protein product: CASSLVGTTGELFF.

V gene TRBV11-2 combines with J gene TRBJ2-7; D perhaps matches TRBD2 (5 bases). The CDR3 sequence is 16 residues long. Germline V gives CDR1 SGHAT, CDR2 FQNNGV. Trimming shortened V by 6 bases and J by 2 bases, and 20 bases separated the two germline ends. CDR3 loop: CASRRYGRSRAYEQYF. CDR3 sequence (DNA): TGTGCCAGCAGAAGATATGGGCGATCGAGGGCCTACGAGCAGTACTTC.

Ten or more counts support this clone. The V gene is TRBV7-9, the J gene TRBJ2-3; the match to TRBD2 covers 11 bases. J gave up 3 bases and V 3 bases, and 5 bases lay outside the gene matches. This CDR3 is 16 amino acids long. Germline V gene data show CDR1 as SEHNR and CDR2 as FQNEAQ (reference sequence). CDR3 in DNA: TGTGCCAGCAGCTTTAGCGGGGGGGCCAGGACAGATACGCAGTATTTT. Translating it yields CASSFSGGARTDTQYF. The complete variable domain, with remaining parts taken from reference TRBV7-9 and TRBJ2-3, reads DTGVSQNPRHKITKRGQNVTFRCDPISEHNRLYWYRQTLGQGPEFLTYFQNEAQLEKSRLLSDRFSAERPKGSFSTLEIQRTEQGDSAMYLCASSFSGGARTDTQYFGPGTRLTVL.

This rearrangement joins TRBV3-1 to TRBJ1-6, with 8 bases aligning to TRBD1. The V segment lost 3 bases and the J segment 4 bases; nucleotides outside the gene matches: 5. The CDR3 has 16 amino acids. Germline V gene lookup returns CDR1 LGHDT and CDR2 YNNKEL (reference sequence). The chain's CDR3 is CASSQPQGAYNSPLHF. CDR3 nucleotides: TGTGCCAGCAGCCAGCCCCAGGGGGCGTATAATTCACCCCTCCACTTT. Looking up the rest from reference TRBV3-1 and TRBJ1-6 gives the full variable domain: DTAVSQTPKYLVTQMGNDKSIKCEQNLGHDTMYWYKQDSKKFLKIMFSYNNKELIINETVPNRFSPKSPDKAHLNLHINSLELGDSAVYFCASSQPQGAYNSPLHFGNGTRLTVT.

This clone has a count of ten or more. The chain carries TRBV10-3 and TRBJ1-2, with 9 bases aligning to TRBD1. Germline values: CDR1 ENHRY, CDR2 SYGVKD. The trim removed 6 bases at V and 4 bases at J, leaving 9 bases unmatched. The CDR3 extends over 15 amino acids. CDR3 DNA: TGTGCCATCAGGACCGACAGGGGGGGGCCCTATGGCTACACCTTC. Translated, it gives CAIRTDRGGPYGYTF.

This clone was recorded many times. The chain links TRBV7-2 to TRBJ2-3; tentative D call: TRBD2 (6 bases). CDR1 and CDR2 (germline): SGHTA, FQGNSA. This CDR3 has 17 amino acids. The V and J ends lost 5 bases and 2 bases respectively, with 20 bases between them. The CDR3 reads CASSPSGDWSNTDTQYF. The CDR3, as DNA: TGTGCCAGCAGCCCGTCGGGGGACTGGAGTAACACAGATACGCAGTATTTT.

V gene TRBV5-1 combines with J gene TRBJ2-5; 7 positions agree with TRBD1. Looked up from germline, CDR1 is SGHRS and CDR2 is YFSETQ. The V gene end was trimmed by 4 bases and the J gene end by 4 bases; junction bases not matched to a gene: 1. This CDR3 region has 12 residues. The CDR3 reads CASSEGAETQYF. CDR3 coding DNA: TGCGCCAGCAGCGAGGGGGCAGAGACCCAGTACTTC.

V is TRBV20-1 and J is TRBJ2-5, with D perhaps TRBD1 (7 bases). The V end was cut by 5 bases, the J end by 0 bases, with 19 bases between. The CDR3 length is 16 residues. Germline CDR1 is DFQATT and CDR2 is SNEGSKA (reference sequence). CDR3 sequence reads: CSAGLPGDRHQETQYF. DNA of the CDR3: TGCAGTGCTGGCCTCCCGGGGGACAGACACCAAGAGACCCAGTACTTC.

This clone rates as medium-sized. The chain employs TRBV27 and TRBJ1-5; 8 bases are a match to TRBD1. The CDR3 extends over 15 amino acids. CDR1 is MNHEY, CDR2 SMNVEV, per germline (reference sequence). V was pared by 3 bases and J by 3 bases, with 4 bases of the junction left unmatched. The CDR3 sequence is CASSFRQGPNQPQHF. The CDR3 DNA sequence: TGTGCCAGCAGTTTCCGACAGGGGCCCAATCAGCCCCAGCATTTT.

Note on this clone: A clone one base away is much larger, so this may be a read error. The identical CDR3 is also encoded by other nucleotide sequences in the sample. The chain couples TRBV5-4 to TRBJ2-5; no reliable D call. Germline V lookup: CDR1 SGHNT, CDR2 YYREEE (reference sequence). This CDR3 comprises 12 residues. This CDR3 reads CASSLGQETQYF. The CDR3 DNA reads as TGTGCTAGCAGCTTGGGCCAAGAGACGCAGTACTTC.

V and J are TRBV7-8 and TRBJ2-7; 9 bases are a match to TRBD2. With V trimmed by 5 bases and J by 5 bases, 4 bases remained unmatched. The V gene's germline CDR1 is SGHVS and CDR2 FQNEAQ. The CDR3 totals 13 residues. CDR3 nucleotide sequence: TGTGCCAGCAGCGGGACTAGCAGCGACGAGCAGTACTTC. This sequence encodes CASSGTSSDEQYF.

In nucleotides, the CDR3 is TGTGCCAGCAGCTTGGGCCGTACATGGGTCTATGGCTACACCTTC. It yields the protein CASSLGRTWVYGYTF. The gene calls are TRBV7-9 and TRBJ1-2; unclear D gene. The V end was cut by 3 bases, the J end by 4 bases, with 15 bases between. CDR1 is SEHNR, CDR2 FQNEAQ, per germline (reference sequence). The CDR3 length is 15 residues. The complete variable domain, with remaining parts taken from reference TRBV7-9 and TRBJ1-2, reads DTGVSQNPRHKITKRGQNVTFRCDPISEHNRLYWYRQTLGQGPEFLTYFQNEAQLEKSRLLSDRFSAERPKGSFSTLEIQRTEQGDSAMYLCASSLGRTWVYGYTFGSGTRLTVV.

This clone was observed many times. The chain has TRBV7-6 and TRBJ1-3; D unresolved. V dropped 0 bases and J dropped 6 bases, with 9 bases sitting between them. CDR1 and CDR2 (germline): SGHVS, FNYEAQ. The CDR3 spans 14 residues. This CDR3 reads CASSLAPILNTIYF. As DNA, the CDR3 is TGTGCCAGCAGCTTAGCTCCAATTTTAAACACCATATATTTT.

The V and J genes are TRBV6-2 or TRBV6-3 and TRBJ2-7; D assignment may be TRBD1 or TRBD2 (6 bases each). Per the germline V gene, CDR1 is MNHEY and CDR2 is SVGEGT. The CDR3 length is 13 residues. V dropped 6 bases and J dropped 3 bases, with 12 bases sitting between them. The CDR3 reads CASRKEGGYEQYV. CDR3 DNA: TGTGCCAGCAGAAAAGAGGGGGGCTACGAGCAGTACGTC.

V and J are TRBV6-1 and TRBJ2-7, with TRBD2 matching over 9 bases. Germline loops: CDR1 MNHNS, CDR2 SASEGT. This CDR3 region has 15 residues. J gave up 3 bases and V 2 bases, and 5 bases lay outside the gene matches. CDR3 in amino acids: CASSEISGSIYEQYF. The CDR3 DNA reads TGTGCCAGCAGTGAAATTAGCGGGAGTATCTACGAGCAGTACTTC.

This clone was observed a few times. The chain links TRBV11-2 to TRBJ2-3, with TRBD2 matching 8 bases. Germline lookup yields CDR1 SGHAT and CDR2 FQNNGV. The CDR3 is 18 residues long. The trim removed 5 bases at V and 3 bases at J, leaving 16 bases unmatched. The CDR3 spells CASSPRGLAGVGTDTQYF. The CDR3 region has the DNA TGTGCCAGCAGCCCCCGCGGACTAGCTGGGGTTGGTACAGATACGCAGTATTTT.

Worth noting for this clone: This may be a read error: a much more frequent sequence differs by one nucleotide. The chain combines TRBV5-6 with TRBJ2-1; no reliable D call. In germline, CDR1 is SGHDT, CDR2 YYEEEE. This CDR3 region has 11 residues. CDR3 loop: CACSTRYEQFF. The CDR3 DNA sequence: TGTGCCTGCAGCACAAGGTATGAGCAGTTCTTC.

This clone occurred many times. This chain links TRBV11-2 with TRBJ2-4; D unclear. This CDR3 is built from 15 residues. V lost 2 bases and J 2 bases, leaving 10 bases between the germline ends. Germline loops: CDR1 SGHAT, CDR2 FQNNGV. CDR3 in amino acids: CASSLSASPKNIQYF. The CDR3 nucleotides read TGTGCCAGCAGCTTAAGCGCCAGTCCCAAAAACATTCAGTACTTC.

The V call is TRBV10-3, the J call TRBJ2-1; tentatively, D is TRBD2 (5 bases). V shed 6 bases and J shed 15 bases, with 12 bases lying between them. This CDR3 has 10 amino acids. CDR1 and CDR2 (germline): ENHRY, SYGVKD. DNA for the CDR3: TGTGCCATCAGCCGGGGTCCAATGTTCTTC. As protein: CAISRGPMFF.

On this clone: This may be a read error, as it is one base from a much larger clone. Within the sample, other DNA sequences also encode this same CDR3. The V and J genes are TRBV9 and TRBJ2-4; 11 bases map to TRBD1. CDR3 length equals 15 residues. Germline values: CDR1 SGDLS, CDR2 YYNGEE. This chain's CDR3 is CASSPGTGGSNIQYF. The CDR3 DNA reads TGTGCCAGCAGCCCCGGGACAGGGGGTTCTAACATCCAGTACTTC. Drawing the rest from reference TRBV9 and TRBJ2-4, the complete variable domain is DSGVTQTPKHLITATGQRVTLRCSPRSGDLSVYWYQQSLDQGLQFLIQYYNGEERAKGNILERFSAQQFPDLHSELNLSSLELGDSALYFCASSPGTGGSNIQYFGAGTRLSVL.